The present entry profiles one TCR beta chain with its context. In the original analysis: Amplification from reference gene primers served as the basis for estimated nucleated cell counts. Sequenced by immunoSEQ multiplex PCR; TCRdb stores in-frame clones only, minus some. The V and J calls and clone size are taken from that table; D and trimming were inferred from the DNA. The table has more than 80,000 clones, around 85% seen once. These data originate in a study of blood T cell repertoires in COVID-19. The TCR originated in a woman older than 75 with COVID-19, enrolled during active disease. The sequencing input was peripheral blood.

The DNA for the CDR3 is TGTGCCAGCCGCAGGGATCTATACAATGAGCAGTTCTTC. Amino acid sequence: CASRRDLYNEQFF. The rearrangement joins TRBV13 to TRBJ2-1; D perhaps matches TRBD1 (5 bases). V was shortened by 8 bases and J by 4 bases, with 12 bases between the two germline ends. The CDR3 has 13 residues. Germline values: CDR1 PRHDT, CDR2 FYEKMQ (reference sequence).